The clone carrying this T cell receptor beta chain was seen many times. Antigen unknown. The data stem from a study of CD8 T cells in ankylosing spondylitis. Study findings and constraints: Seemingly characteristic of ankylosing spondylitis blood was a TCR beta motif consisting of under 10 highly homologous variants.

In TCRdb, the 5' RACE reads were re-called with MiXCR into one record per CDR3 protein. The table shows 50,000 to 75,000 distinct CDR3 sequences, with 6.2% occurring only once. This TCR came from a male donor with ankylosing spondylitis. Sequencing input: synovial fluid, either unsorted or a sorted T cell fraction (not recorded which).

CDR3 bases: TGTGCCAGCAGCCAAGATTGGGGCCTCACCTTC. This encodes CASSQDWGLTF. The V gene is TRBV3-1, the J gene TRBJ1-2; weak D call: TRBD1 (5 bases). Germline V CDR1 and CDR2: LGHDT, YNNKEL (reference sequence). V lost 0 bases to trimming and J lost 13 bases, with 9 bases between them. The CDR3 consists of 11 residues.